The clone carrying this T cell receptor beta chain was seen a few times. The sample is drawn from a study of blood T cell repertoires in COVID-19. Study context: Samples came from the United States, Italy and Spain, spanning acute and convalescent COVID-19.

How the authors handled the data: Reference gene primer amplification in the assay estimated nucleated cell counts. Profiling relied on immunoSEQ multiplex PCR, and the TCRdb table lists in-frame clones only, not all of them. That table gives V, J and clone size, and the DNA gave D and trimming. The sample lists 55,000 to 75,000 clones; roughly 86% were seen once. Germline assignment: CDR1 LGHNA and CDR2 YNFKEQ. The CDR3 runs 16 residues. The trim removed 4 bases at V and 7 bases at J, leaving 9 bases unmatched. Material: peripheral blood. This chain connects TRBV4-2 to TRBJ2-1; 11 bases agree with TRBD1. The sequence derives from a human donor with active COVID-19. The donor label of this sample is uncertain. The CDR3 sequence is CASSPQIGTGGNEQFF. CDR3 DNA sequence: TGTGCCAGCAGCCCGCAGATCGGGACAGGGGGGAATGAGCAGTTCTTC.